This TCR beta chain was sequenced during a study of blood T cell repertoires in COVID-19 (dated by TCRdb to the early 2020s). Turning to the overall study: Collaborator samples came from the United States, Italy and Spain and covered acute and convalescent phases of COVID-19. The repertoires were made available in a free public database intended to serve as a resource for research on the immune response to SARS-CoV-2. The material from the prospective study consisted of cDNA or gDNA derived from T cells, B-cell-depleted T cells, or PBMCs. Samples came from the ongoing ImmuneRACE study (first 160 participants) plus 1,254 subjects from 6 global collaborators. Nearly every sample came with metadata listing a de-identified subject ID, COVID-19 status, age in years and sex. HLA class I and class II types, where available, came from metadata supplied by the sample provider rather than from assay-based typing. Deeply sampled blood TCRbeta repertoires from subjects exposed to, actively infected with, or recovered from COVID-19 were included in the dataset. Study-wide conclusions, independent of this receptor: Clinical and demographic metadata were provided uncurated, with the amount varying by source and participant.

Participants in the prospective study were enrolled through a virtual design, were aged about 18 to 100 years, and lived in roughly 26 United States geographic areas. In the prospective study, participants were assigned to cohorts based on the clinical history participants reported in a screening survey and a study questionnaire. ImmuneRACE Cohort 3 recovered participants were defined by two consecutive negative NP/OP PCR tests, healthcare professional clearance, or symptom resolution. Each participant in the prospective study had whole blood, serum and a nasopharyngeal or oropharyngeal swab collected by mobile phlebotomists. Additional blood draws and questionnaires over an approximately 2-month period could optionally be provided by prospective study participants. Before DNA extraction, blood samples from the prospective study were shipped at room temperature or frozen. The CDR1 and CDR2 encoded by the germline V gene are SGHTS and YDEGEE. The germline V end is reduced by 1 base and the J end by 4 bases; junction bases left unmatched: 3. From cysteine to phenylalanine, the CDR3 is 15 amino acids long. Only the CDR3 portion is preserved as DNA: 45 bases, with reading frame beginning at the first base.

About this clone itself: Its antigen is still unknown. Within one base of it there is no much larger clone, and no base qualities were kept.

TCRbeta CDR3 regions were amplified from genomic DNA by means of the immunoSEQ Assay, a bias-controlled multiplex PCR. As for the authors' bioinformatics: Within the assay, amplification of reference gene primers was used to estimate how many nucleated cells each sample contained. To quantify the absolute abundance of each unique TCRbeta CDR3 rearrangement, sequence reads were collapsed and filtered. Productive Simpson clonality was computed per sample as the square root of Simpson's diversity index over productive rearrangements. TCRdb provides this immuneACCESS table in a form limited to in-frame rearrangements. Some clones are lacking; in checked studies, under half of them reflect an unresolved V gene, and why the rest are absent is not known. The DNA gave D and trimming, while V, J and clone size come from that table. Counted in this sample were about 350,000 clones; roughly nine tenths of them appeared once. The ten biggest clones cover almost 3% of the sample.

The clonotype originates from a woman younger than 45 who had recovered from COVID-19. The chain couples TRBV5-8 to TRBJ1-5; the junction holds 9 bases that match TRBD1. The sequenced sample was PBMCs or T cells enriched from blood (not recorded which). The nucleotide sequence reads TGTGCCAGCAGCTTGTGGGGACAGGGAAATCAGCCCCAGCATTTT. Its product reads: CASSLWGQGNQPQHF.